The rows below give T cell receptor beta chains drawn from one sample of a study of CD4 T cells in relation to SARS-CoV-2 and coronaviruses. No cognate antigen is known for these TCRs. Profiling relied on immunoSEQ multiplex PCR, and the TCRdb table lists in-frame clones only, not all of them. This table holds nearly 25,000 clones, about 73% found once. Material: CD4+ T cells from PBMCs, cultured in vitro. These receptors were obtained from a human donor in good health. CDR3s include the opening cysteine and the closing phenylalanine or tryptophan. A D gene is named only where the DNA matches it firmly. For some rows the clone size is stated as once, few or many, or as a class when expanded; others skip it.

abundance	v_gene	j_gene	d_gene	CDR3aa	CDR3nt
NA	TRBV6-5	TRBJ1-1	TRBD1	CATYPGTGFAEAFF	TGTGCCACCTACCCCGGGACAGGTTTCGCTGAAGCTTTCTTT
NA	TRBV30	TRBJ1-3	NA	CAWSVLPNTGNTIYF	TGTGCCTGGAGTGTACTCCCAAACACTGGAAACACCATATATTTT
NA	TRBV11-2	TRBJ2-1	TRBD1	CASSLALNRDSSYNEQFF	TGTGCCAGCAGCTTGGCCCTTAACCGGGACAGCTCCTACAATGAGCAGTTCTTC
NA	TRBV28	TRBJ2-3	TRBD2	CASTRVGRGGADTQYF	TGTGCCAGCACCCGGGTAGGGAGGGGAGGAGCAGATACGCAGTATTTT
NA	TRBV7-2	TRBJ1-1	TRBD1	CASSFDRVTEAFF	TGTGCCAGCAGCTTTGACAGGGTCACTGAAGCTTTCTTT
NA	TRBV2	TRBJ1-6	NA	CASRDKTGGASPLHF	TGTGCCAGCAGGGATAAGACAGGTGGGGCTTCACCCCTCCACTTT
once	TRBV9	TRBJ1-6	NA	CASSMGMGSPLHF	TGTGCCAGCAGCATGGGAATGGGATCACCCCTCCACTTT
NA	TRBV11-2	TRBJ2-3	TRBD1	CASSLDPTGGKADTQYF	TGTGCCAGCAGCTTAGATCCGACAGGGGGGAAGGCAGATACGCAGTATTTT
NA	TRBV3-1/TRBV3-2	TRBJ2-3	NA	CASSQEGRGNTQYF	TGTGCCAGCAGCCAAGAAGGCAGGGGAAATACGCAGTATTTT
NA	TRBV10-3	TRBJ1-1	NA	CAISGLDTNTEAFF	TGTGCCATCAGTGGACTGGACACGAACACTGAAGCTTTCTTT
NA	TRBV5-1	TRBJ2-5	NA	CASSWGDTDQETQYF	TGCGCCAGCAGTTGGGGGGACACCGATCAAGAGACCCAGTACTTC
few	TRBV20-1	TRBJ1-6	NA	CSASNYNSPLHF	TGCAGTGCTAGTAACTATAATTCACCCCTCCACTTT
few	TRBV5-1	TRBJ1-1	NA	CASSSTTGPTEAFF	TGCGCCAGCAGCTCGACAACAGGGCCGACTGAAGCTTTCTTT
NA	TRBV28	TRBJ1-1	NA	CASIGYTEAFF	TGTGCCAGCATAGGATACACTGAAGCTTTCTTT
NA	TRBV12-5	TRBJ2-1	NA	CASGDGEAISSYNEQFF	TGTGCTAGTGGCGACGGCGAGGCGATCAGCTCCTACAATGAGCAGTTCTTC
NA	TRBV27	TRBJ1-2	TRBD1	CASSYRGSYGYTF	TGTGCCAGCAGTTACAGGGGATCCTATGGCTACACCTTC
NA	TRBV2	TRBJ2-7	TRBD2	CASSGTRTSYEQYF	TGTGCCAGCAGCGGGACTAGAACCTCCTACGAGCAGTACTTC
once	TRBV28	TRBJ1-3	TRBD1	CASSPGGRGNTIYF	TGTGCCAGCAGTCCAGGGGGCCGGGGAAACACCATATATTTT
once	TRBV30	TRBJ1-2	NA	CAWSVPPGQGGYGYTF	TGTGCCTGGAGTGTACCCCCGGGACAAGGAGGCTATGGCTACACCTTC
NA	TRBV2	TRBJ1-1	NA	CASNRDGGSNEAFF	TGTGCCAGCAATCGGGACGGAGGTTCCAATGAAGCTTTCTTT
NA	TRBV20-1	TRBJ1-2	NA	CSASTGPNYGYTF	TGCAGTGCTAGTACGGGACCGAACTATGGCTACACCTTC
NA	TRBV15	TRBJ1-6	NA	CATSRLEGGAGGPLHF	TGTGCCACCAGCAGACTAGAGGGGGGGGCCGGTGGCCCCCTCCACTTT
NA	TRBV29-1	TRBJ2-1	NA	CSVTSNIRRDNEQFF	TGCAGCGTTACCTCTAACATACGCAGGGACAATGAGCAGTTCTTC
NA	TRBV23-1	TRBJ2-7	TRBD1	CASSRDRGPYEQYF	TGCGCCAGCAGTCGGGACAGGGGGCCCTACGAGCAGTACTTC
NA	TRBV10-3	TRBJ2-7	NA	CAISGLQIYEQYF	TGTGCCATCAGTGGGCTACAGATCTACGAGCAGTACTTC
NA	TRBV5-6	TRBJ1-2	NA	CASSLIGVVGRPTDGYTF	TGTGCCAGCAGCTTGATAGGCGTCGTCGGGAGGCCCACCGATGGCTACACCTTC
NA	TRBV10-3	TRBJ2-3	TRBD2	CAIGTSTSGSPDTQYF	TGTGCCATTGGGACATCGACTAGCGGGAGTCCAGATACGCAGTATTTT
NA	TRBV14	TRBJ1-2	NA	CASSHSKSARGRGYGYTF	TGTGCCAGCAGCCACTCTAAGTCAGCTCGGGGCAGGGGCTATGGCTACACCTTC
NA	TRBV25-1	TRBJ2-7	NA	CASSDAVLAREQYF	TGTGCCAGCAGTGACGCCGTGCTAGCGAGGGAGCAGTACTTC
NA	TRBV30	TRBJ1-4	NA	CAWSTKGETNEKLFF	TGTGCCTGGAGCACCAAGGGGGAGACTAATGAAAAACTGTTTTTT
NA	TRBV5-1	TRBJ1-2	TRBD1	CASSLGGTGGEGYTF	TGCGCCAGCAGCCTAGGCGGGACAGGGGGTGAGGGCTACACCTTC
NA	TRBV3-1/TRBV3-2	TRBJ2-1	NA	CASSQDRTTPNNEQFF	TGTGCCAGCAGCCAAGATAGGACTACCCCGAACAATGAGCAGTTCTTC
once	TRBV30	TRBJ1-2	NA	CAWSILDAGYGYTF	TGTGCCTGGAGTATCCTGGACGCGGGCTATGGCTACACCTTC
NA	TRBV15	TRBJ1-6	TRBD1	CATSRPTGTGGSYNSPLHF	TGTGCCACCAGCAGACCCACCGGGACAGGGGGCTCCTATAATTCACCCCTCCACTTT
NA	TRBV7-9	TRBJ2-1	NA	CASSLGVSYNEQFF	TGTGCCAGCAGCTTGGGCGTCTCCTACAATGAGCAGTTCTTC
NA	TRBV21-1	TRBJ2-1	NA	CASSPDTSGEQFF	TGTGCCAGCAGCCCCGACACTAGCGGAGAGCAGTTCTTC
NA	TRBV6-2/TRBV6-3	TRBJ1-6	NA	CASSMDYNSPLHF	TGTGCCAGCAGTATGGATTATAATTCACCCCTCCACTTT
NA	TRBV3-1/TRBV3-2	TRBJ1-2	NA	CASSDSGGYTF	TGTGCCAGCAGCGATTCAGGAGGCTACACCTTC
few	TRBV5-1	TRBJ1-5	NA	CASSLQGDQPQHF	TGCGCCAGCAGCTTGCAGGGTGATCAGCCCCAGCATTTT
few	TRBV28	TRBJ2-7	TRBD2	CASRSGTRSLYEQYF	TGTGCCAGCAGGTCCGGGACTAGGTCGTTATACGAGCAGTACTTC
NA	TRBV19	TRBJ1-2	NA	CASSMNRVGGYTF	TGTGCCAGTAGTATGAATAGGGTAGGCGGCTACACCTTC
NA	TRBV10-3	TRBJ1-6	NA	CAITPGGRPLHF	TGTGCCATCACCCCGGGGGGGAGACCCCTCCACTTT
NA	TRBV3-1/TRBV3-2	TRBJ2-2	TRBD2	CASSQPRGGGPTGELFF	TGTGCCAGCAGCCAACCTCGTGGGGGAGGGCCGACCGGGGAGCTGTTTTTT
NA	TRBV19	TRBJ1-6	TRBD1	CASSRDSGETPLHF	TGTGCCAGTAGTAGGGACAGTGGAGAGACACCCCTCCACTTT
NA	TRBV5-4	TRBJ2-7	NA	CASSDDGAYEQYF	TGTGCCAGCAGCGACGACGGAGCCTACGAGCAGTACTTC
NA	TRBV2	TRBJ2-7	TRBD1	CASRPNARTGGNYEQYF	TGTGCCAGCAGGCCTAACGCCCGGACAGGGGGAAACTACGAGCAGTACTTC
NA	TRBV25-1	TRBJ1-1	NA	CASSEGPLRAFF	TGTGCCAGCAGTGAAGGACCCCTACGGGCTTTCTTT
NA	TRBV20-1	TRBJ2-1	TRBD2	CSVTSGNEQFF	TGCAGTGTAACTAGCGGCAATGAGCAGTTCTTC
few	TRBV19	TRBJ1-1	NA	CASGTFMNTEAFF	TGTGCCAGTGGTACCTTCATGAACACTGAAGCTTTCTTT
NA	TRBV7-8	TRBJ2-7	NA	CASSWELSYEQYF	TGTGCCAGCAGCTGGGAACTTTCCTACGAGCAGTACTTC
few	TRBV9	TRBJ1-6	NA	CASSAPGTVHTPLHF	TGTGCCAGCAGCGCCCCCGGGACGGTGCACACACCCCTCCACTTT
NA	TRBV12-5	TRBJ1-5	TRBD1	CASGLDRTGRNQPQHF	TGTGCTAGTGGTTTGGATAGGACAGGGCGCAATCAGCCCCAGCATTTT
NA	TRBV19	TRBJ2-7	TRBD1	CASSIQGDSSYEQYF	TGTGCCAGTAGTATTCAGGGGGATTCCTCCTACGAGCAGTACTTC
NA	TRBV4-1	TRBJ2-3	NA	CASSQDKSQRTQYF	TGCGCCAGCAGCCAAGATAAGTCCCAACGTACGCAGTATTTT
NA	TRBV6-1	TRBJ2-7	TRBD2	CASSEISGSPLEQYF	TGTGCCAGCAGTGAAATTAGCGGGAGTCCTCTCGAGCAGTACTTC
NA	TRBV5-1	TRBJ2-2	NA	CASSLYANTGELFF	TGCGCCAGCAGCTTGTACGCGAACACCGGGGAGCTGTTTTTT
few	TRBV7-3	TRBJ1-1	NA	CASSRFPSTEAFF	TGTGCCAGCAGCCGCTTTCCCAGCACTGAAGCTTTCTTT
few	TRBV2	TRBJ1-4	NA	CASSVQGRHNEKLFF	TGTGCCAGCAGTGTTCAGGGCAGGCATAATGAAAAACTGTTTTTT
NA	TRBV11-2	TRBJ2-1	TRBD2	CASSLQGLAGTYNEQFF	TGTGCCAGCAGCCTCCAAGGACTAGCGGGCACCTACAATGAGCAGTTCTTC